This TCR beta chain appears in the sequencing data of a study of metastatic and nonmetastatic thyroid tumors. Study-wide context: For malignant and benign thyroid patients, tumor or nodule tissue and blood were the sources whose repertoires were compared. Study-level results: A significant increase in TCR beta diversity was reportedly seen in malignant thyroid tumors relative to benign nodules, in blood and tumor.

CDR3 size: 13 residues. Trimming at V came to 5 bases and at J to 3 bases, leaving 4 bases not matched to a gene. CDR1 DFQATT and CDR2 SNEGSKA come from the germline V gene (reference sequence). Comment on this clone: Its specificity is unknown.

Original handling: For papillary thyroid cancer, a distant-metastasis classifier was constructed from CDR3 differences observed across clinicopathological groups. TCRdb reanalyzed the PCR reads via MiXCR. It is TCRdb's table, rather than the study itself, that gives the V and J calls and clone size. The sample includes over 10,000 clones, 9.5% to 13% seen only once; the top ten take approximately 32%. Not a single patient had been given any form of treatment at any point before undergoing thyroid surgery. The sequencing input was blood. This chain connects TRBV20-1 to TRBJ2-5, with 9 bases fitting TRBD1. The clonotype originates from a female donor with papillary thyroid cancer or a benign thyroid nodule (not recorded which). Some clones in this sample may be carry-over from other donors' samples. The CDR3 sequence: CSAPTGGEETQYF. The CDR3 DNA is TGCAGTGCTCCGACAGGGGGGGAAGAGACCCAGTACTTC.